Given below is one T cell receptor beta chain in context. Its target is unknown. The sample comes from a study of beta chain features in type 1 diabetes. The wider study: Healthy donors, compared against patients, showed similar age, gender and cell yields. Across every sample, over 100 million sorted cells were examined in total. Regarding the study as a whole: Over-representation of high TCR-expressing cells was a possible consequence of cDNA sequencing.

As every portion of the isolated RNA was reverse transcribed, the sequencing read expressed TCRB transcripts. Clones were sequenced by immunoSEQ multiplex PCR, and TCRdb holds only the in-frame ones, with some missing. The data hold 450,000 or so clones, with 10% to 12% observed a single time. The clonotype was recovered from a woman in her late teens or twenties in good health. The sequenced material came from naive CD4+ T cells from blood.

DNA of the CDR3: TGTGCCAGCTCACCACGTCTAGCAACTTTACCTACAGATACGCAGTATTTT. Translated, it gives CASSPRLATLPTDTQYF. The J gene is TRBJ2-3, the V gene TRBV18; D may be TRBD2 (5 bases). The germline V gene has CDR1 KGHSH and CDR2 LQKENI. Trimming left V 1 base short and J 3 bases short, with 17 bases between. The CDR3 consists of 17 residues.